This T cell receptor (beta chain) is drawn from a study of blood T cell repertoires in COVID-19. The V end lost 9 bases, the J end lost 8 bases, and 13 bases lay between the germline ends. The CDR3 runs 12 residues. Looked up from germline, CDR1 is LNHNV and CDR2 is YYDKDF (reference sequence). Participants were aged roughly 18 to 89 years, lived in 24 US areas, and enrolled virtually. Cohorts were assigned according to the clinical history that participants reported. In Cohort 3, a recovered donor had either two negative PCRs, clearance, or symptom resolution. In the authors' methods: Estimates of nucleated cell counts were drawn from the amplification of reference gene primers. TCRdb's table, derived via immunoSEQ multiplex PCR, lists solely in-frame clones and lacks some. D and trimming come from the DNA, and the V and J calls and clone size come from that table. This sample carries some 420,000 clones, 85% to 90% of them seen once, and the ten largest clones take 1.1%.

This receptor was taken from a man aged 25 to 45 who had recovered from COVID-19. Sequenced input: PBMCs or T cells enriched from blood (not recorded which). This chain links TRBV15 with TRBJ1-4; D uncertain. The CDR3 loop reads CATRRDNEKLFF. Here the CDR3 DNA reads TGTGCCACTCGCCGGGATAACGAAAAACTGTTTTTT. The full variable domain, its missing parts supplied by reference TRBV15 and TRBJ1-4, is DAMVIQNPRYQVTQFGKPVTLSCSQTLNHNVMYWYQQKSSQAPKLLFHYYDKDFNNEADTPDNFQSRRPNTSFCFLDIRSPGLGDTAMYLCATRRDNEKLFFGSGTQLSVL.